Each of the 15 T cell receptor beta chains below was sequenced from the same sample in a study of shared clonotypes between healthy human individuals. Clones were sequenced by immunoSEQ multiplex PCR, and TCRdb holds only the in-frame ones, with some missing. The data contain around 2.5 million clones, roughly 93% of them singletons. The specimen was naive CD4+ T cells from PBMCs. Subset specified: CD45RA+ positively selected. The receptors stem from a man aged 18 to 35 in good health. Some clones in this sample may be carry-over from other donors' samples.

J is TRBJ2-7 and V is TRBV21-1; the table's D gene call, TRBD2, was not cross checked with the DNA. TRBV21-1 is reported as a pseudogene. This CDR3 spans 17 amino acids. The CDR3 spells CASSKTPRDYFPYEQYF. Here the CDR3 DNA reads TGTGCCAGCAGCAAAACCCCCCGGGACTACTTTCCCTACGAGCAGTACTTC.

CDR3 bases: TGTGCCAGCAGCTTAGTACTAGTAAGGTCCGGGGAGCTGTTTTTT. Amino acids: CASSLVLVRSGELFF. This chain uses TRBV11-2 with TRBJ2-2; D is possibly TRBD2 (5 bases). The V end lost 1 base, the J end lost 6 bases, and 12 bases lay between the germline ends. This CDR3 spans 15 amino acids. The germline V gene has CDR1 SGHAT and CDR2 FQNNGV.

The rearrangement joins TRBV27 to TRBJ1-2; 7 bases align to TRBD1. The ends lost 5 bases at V and 3 bases at J; junction bases unmatched: 9. CDR1 MNHEY and CDR2 SMNVEV come from the germline V gene (reference sequence). The CDR3 is made up of 15 amino acids. CDR3 protein: CASSEYRDSYYGYTF. The CDR3 coding sequence is TGTGCCAGCAGTGAATACCGGGACAGCTACTATGGCTACACCTTC.

This chain uses TRBV6-5 with TRBJ2-6, with D maybe TRBD2 (5 bases). The CDR3 is made up of 16 amino acids. V lost 0 bases and J 2 bases, leaving 8 bases between the germline ends. CDR1 and CDR2 from the germline V gene are MNHEY and SVGAGI. The CDR3 nucleotides read TGTGCCAGCAGTTACTCGAAGGGAGCTGGGGCCAACGTCCTGACTTTC. Translation gives CASSYSKGAGANVLTF.

V is TRBV6-6 and J is TRBJ2-5; TRBD1 agrees at 7 bases. The CDR3 totals 14 residues. J gave up 5 bases and V 6 bases, and 9 bases lay outside the gene matches. Germline-derived CDR1 and CDR2 are MNHNY and SVGAGI (reference sequence). CDR3 amino acids: CASRLQGVGETQYF. The CDR3 nucleotides read TGTGCCAGCAGACTTCAGGGGGTAGGGGAGACCCAGTACTTC.

V and J are TRBV28 and TRBJ1-5; no definite D call. Trimming cost V 1 base and J 9 bases, with 16 bases left between them. The germline gives CDR1 MDHEN, CDR2 SYDVKM. CDR3 length equals 15 residues. CDR3 DNA sequence: TGTGCCAGCAGTTTATCCGATTCACTGGCGGGGCCCCAGCATTTT. Encoded protein: CASSLSDSLAGPQHF.

The CDR3 sequence is CASTSGTSGRHEQFF. As DNA, the CDR3 is TGCGCCAGCACCTCCGGGACTAGCGGGAGACATGAGCAGTTCTTC. This rearrangement joins TRBV4-1 to TRBJ2-1; 14 nucleotides agree with TRBD2. Germline lookup yields CDR1 MGHRA and CDR2 YSYEKL. Germline trimming cut 7 bases from V and 8 bases from J; bases unmatched to any gene: 7. The CDR3 covers 15 residues.

This rearrangement joins TRBV25-1 to TRBJ2-2, with a possible D match to TRBD2 (5 bases). V was clipped by 10 bases and J by 4 bases, with 16 bases between them. The CDR3 has 14 residues. Germline lookup yields CDR1 MGHDK and CDR2 SYGVNS. CDR3 sequence reads: CATSGRSGTGELFF. The DNA for the CDR3 is TGTGCCACCTCGGGGAGATCTGGCACCGGGGAGCTGTTTTTT. Filled out from reference TRBV25-1 and TRBJ2-2, the complete variable domain reads EADIYQTPRYLVIGTGKKITLECSQTMGHDKMYWYQQDPGMELHLIHYSYGVNSTEKGDLSSESTVSRIRTEHFPLTLESARPSHTSQYLCATSGRSGTGELFFGEGSRLTVL.

This chain uses TRBV5-6 with TRBJ2-1; either TRBD1 or TRBD2 may fit D (5 bases each). Trimming took off 3 bases at V and 3 bases at J, with 10 bases between the two ends. The CDR3 loop spans 14 amino acids. The germline V gene has CDR1 SGHDT and CDR2 YYEEEE. For the CDR3, the DNA is TGTGCCAGCAGCTCGGGACCCCTCTACAATGAGCAGTTCTTC. It translates to CASSSGPLYNEQFF.

This clone has only one observation. This chain joins TRBV10-3 and TRBJ2-7; no reliable D call. The CDR3 extends over 16 amino acids. Trimming pared 0 bases from V and 4 bases from J, leaving 16 bases between. Germline CDR1 is ENHRY and CDR2 is SYGVKD. The CDR3 DNA reads TGTGCCATCAGTGAGTCGATTAGGCGGAACTCGTACGAGCAGTACTTC. Translating it yields CAISESIRRNSYEQYF.

The chain has TRBV7-9 and TRBJ1-1, with no clear D. Germline V CDR1 and CDR2: SEHNR, FQNEAQ (reference sequence). This CDR3 region has 15 residues. The V and J ends lost 5 bases and 0 bases respectively, with 13 bases between them. In DNA, the CDR3 is TGTGCCAGCAGCCCAGGATCCGATATGAACACTGAAGCTTTCTTT. Its translation: CASSPGSDMNTEAFF.

As regards this clone: The sample carries other DNA sequences with the same CDR3. The chain joins TRBV29-1 to TRBJ2-2; D is possibly TRBD1 (6 bases). The CDR3 runs to 13 residues. With 7 bases removed from V and 1 base from J, the gap between germline ends came to 10 bases. From germline, CDR1 is SQVTM and CDR2 ANQGSEA. CDR3 nucleotides: TGCAGCGCCAGGGGTCAGAACACCGGGGAGCTGTTTTTT. Protein: CSARGQNTGELFF.

The V call is TRBV9, the J call TRBJ2-1; maybe TRBD2 (5 bases). Germline V lookup: CDR1 SGDLS, CDR2 YYNGEE. The CDR3 loop spans 13 amino acids. Trimming left V 4 bases short and J 6 bases short, with 11 bases between. CDR3 coding DNA: TGTGCCAGCAGCCTCCACGGGGTCAATGAGCAGTTCTTC. It codes for CASSLHGVNEQFF.

This clone came up a few times. This same CDR3 is encoded by further DNA sequences in the sample. This sequence joins TRBV28 and TRBJ1-2; maybe TRBD1 (5 bases). Germline-derived CDR1 and CDR2 are MDHEN and SYDVKM. Trimming shortened V by 2 bases and J by 5 bases, and 6 bases separated the two germline ends. The CDR3 totals 12 residues. CDR3 protein: CASSLRGYGYTF. CDR3 coding DNA: TGTGCCAGCAGTTTAAGGGGATATGGCTACACCTTC.

The V call is TRBV11-2, the J call TRBJ2-7, with TRBD1 as a possible D gene (6 bases). Germline CDR1 reads SGHAT; CDR2 reads FQNNGV. V dropped 5 bases and J dropped 0 bases, with 17 bases sitting between them. The CDR3 is made up of 16 amino acids. The CDR3 loop reads CASSPRPDRSSYEQYF. In DNA form, the CDR3 reads TGTGCCAGCAGCCCGAGGCCCGACAGGAGCTCCTACGAGCAGTACTTC.